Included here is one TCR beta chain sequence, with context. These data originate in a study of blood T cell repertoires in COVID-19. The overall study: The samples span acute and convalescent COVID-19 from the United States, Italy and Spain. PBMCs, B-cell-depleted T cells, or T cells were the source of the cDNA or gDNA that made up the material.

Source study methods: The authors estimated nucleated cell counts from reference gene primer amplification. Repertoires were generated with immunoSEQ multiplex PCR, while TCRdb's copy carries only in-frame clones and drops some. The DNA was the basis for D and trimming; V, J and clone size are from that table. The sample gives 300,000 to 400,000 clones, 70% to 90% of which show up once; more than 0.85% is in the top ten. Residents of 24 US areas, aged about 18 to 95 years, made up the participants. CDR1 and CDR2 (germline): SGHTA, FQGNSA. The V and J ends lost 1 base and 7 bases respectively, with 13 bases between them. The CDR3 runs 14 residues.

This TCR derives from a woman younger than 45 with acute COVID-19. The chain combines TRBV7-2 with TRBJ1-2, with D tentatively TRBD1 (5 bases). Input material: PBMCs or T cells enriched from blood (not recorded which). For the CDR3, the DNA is TGTGCCAGCAGCTTAGATCGAGGCCAGGGTGGCTACACCTTC. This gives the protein CASSLDRGQGGYTF. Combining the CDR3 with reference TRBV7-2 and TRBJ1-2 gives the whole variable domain GAGVSQSPSNKVTEKGKDVELRCDPISGHTALYWYRQSLGQGLEFLIYFQGNSAPDKSGLPSDRFSAERTGGSVSTLTIQRTQQEDSAVYLCASSLDRGQGGYTFGSGTRLTVV.